This record looks at one T cell receptor (beta chain) sequence and its context. A read error may produce the germline difference seen at one junction end. The data belong to a study of tumor and adjacent non-tumor tissue in lung cancer. This sample's RNA came from whole unsorted tissue. Distant lung tissue was collected more than 3 cm away from the tumor edge. CDR1 MNHEY and CDR2 SVGAGI come from the germline V gene. The CDR3 is 13 residues long. A modified ARM-PCR protocol with three rounds of nested PCR amplified TCRbeta. TCRdb re-analysed the multiplex PCR reads in MiXCR, keeping a single row per CDR3 protein. The table lists 90,000 to 100,000 distinct CDR3 sequences, 75% to 85% of them singletons.

This chain joins TRBV6-5 and TRBJ2-7; 8 bases map to TRBD2. The sample consisted of distant non-tumor lung tissue. The sequence was collected from a man aged 55 to 70 with small cell lung cancer. Here the CDR3 DNA reads TGTGCCAGTAGTCGCGGACTAGCCTACGAGCAGTGCTTC. Translated, it gives CASSRGLAYEQCF.